The rows below give T cell receptor beta chains drawn from one sample of a study of blood T cells in healthy people across ages. MiXCR, applied by TCRdb to the 5' RACE reads, yields one record per CDR3 protein. The sample records roughly 1.7 million distinct CDR3 sequences, around 36% being singletons. The sample consisted of blood. Source of these receptors: a woman aged 25 to 39 in good health. CDR3s include the opening cysteine and the closing phenylalanine or tryptophan. Fields, in order: V gene, D gene, J gene, clone size, CDR3 protein, CDR3 DNA. The D gene is left open where the match is weak. A clone size is listed for some rows: how often the clone was seen (once, few, many), or a class if it is expanded.

TRBV4-1	TRBD1	TRBJ2-3	NA	CASSQVSGTGGSDTQYF	TGCGCCAGCAGCCAAGTCTCCGGGACAGGGGGCTCAGATACGCAGTATTTT
TRBV20-1	NA	TRBJ2-3	few	CSARGGVRADTQYF	TGCAGTGCTAGAGGGGGGGTGAGGGCAGATACGCAGTATTTT
TRBV5-1	TRBD2	TRBJ2-1	few	CASSLASGSLRSEQFF	TGCGCCAGCAGCTTGGCTAGCGGGAGTTTAAGGTCCGAGCAGTTCTTC
TRBV29-1	NA	TRBJ1-2	once	CSPDGGLNHGYTF	TGCAGCCCCGACGGCGGACTTAACCATGGCTACACCTTC
TRBV6-5	NA	TRBJ1-5	few	CASSYDPNQPQHF	TGTGCCAGCAGTTATGATCCCAATCAGCCCCAGCATTTT
TRBV28	NA	TRBJ2-7	NA	CASRAWGRDEQYF	TGTGCCAGCAGGGCGTGGGGACGTGACGAGCAGTACTTC
TRBV6-1	NA	TRBJ2-3	few	CASTGSLSTDTQYF	TGTGCCAGCACAGGGTCCCTTAGCACAGATACGCAGTATTTT
TRBV24-1	NA	TRBJ1-2	once	CATSERQVPYGYTF	TGTGCCACCAGTGAGCGACAGGTTCCCTATGGCTACACCTTC
TRBV29-1	TRBD2	TRBJ2-2	few	CSVGSRAGGFGTGELFF	TGCAGCGTTGGCTCCCGGGCGGGAGGTTTCGGAACCGGGGAGCTGTTTTTT
TRBV6-1	TRBD2	TRBJ2-1	NA	CATTGTSGGMSFNEQFF	TGTGCCACCACCGGGACTAGCGGGGGGATGTCCTTCAATGAGCAGTTCTTC
TRBV4-2	TRBD2	TRBJ2-7	NA	CASSQRVTSDPLYEQYF	TGTGCCAGCAGCCAGAGAGTTACTAGCGATCCCCTCTACGAGCAGTACTTC
TRBV24-1	NA	TRBJ1-5	few	CATSAGGYSNQPQHF	TGTGCCACCAGTGCGGGGGGTTATAGCAATCAGCCCCAGCATTTT
TRBV20-1	NA	TRBJ2-7	NA	CSAGGAGDAYEQYF	TGCAGTGCTGGAGGGGCAGGCGACGCCTACGAGCAGTACTTC
TRBV29-1	TRBD1	TRBJ1-2	many	CSVDRGRGYTF	TGCAGCGTTGACAGGGGGCGAGGCTACACCTTC
TRBV5-1	NA	TRBJ1-2	NA	CASSSSAGYYGYTF	TGCGCCAGCAGCTCCTCGGCAGGGTACTATGGCTACACCTTC
TRBV20-1	NA	TRBJ2-4	few	CSARAAGTKNIQYF	TGCAGTGCTAGAGCTGCCGGGACGAAAAACATTCAGTACTTC
TRBV10-3	TRBD2	TRBJ2-1	few	CAIKAGGPRDNEQFF	TGTGCCATCAAAGCGGGAGGGCCGCGGGACAATGAGCAGTTCTTC
TRBV20-1	NA	TRBJ2-5	few	CSARVEPGETQYF	TGCAGTGCTAGAGTGGAACCCGGGGAGACCCAGTACTTC
TRBV7-9	TRBD1	TRBJ2-1	NA	CASSGTGRAGSYNEQFF	TGTGCCAGCAGTGGGACAGGGAGGGCGGGCTCCTACAATGAGCAGTTCTTC
TRBV4-1	NA	TRBJ2-5	many	CASSQGSGPAAKTQYF	TGCGCCAGCAGCCAAGGGAGCGGGCCAGCGGCAAAGACCCAGTACTTC
TRBV5-1	NA	TRBJ1-2	few	CASSLQGDYTF	TGCGCCAGCAGCTTACAGGGAGACTACACCTTC
TRBV10-2	TRBD2	TRBJ2-7	NA	CASRPRLAGVYEQYF	TGCGCCAGCAGACCGAGACTAGCGGGGGTGTACGAGCAGTACTTC